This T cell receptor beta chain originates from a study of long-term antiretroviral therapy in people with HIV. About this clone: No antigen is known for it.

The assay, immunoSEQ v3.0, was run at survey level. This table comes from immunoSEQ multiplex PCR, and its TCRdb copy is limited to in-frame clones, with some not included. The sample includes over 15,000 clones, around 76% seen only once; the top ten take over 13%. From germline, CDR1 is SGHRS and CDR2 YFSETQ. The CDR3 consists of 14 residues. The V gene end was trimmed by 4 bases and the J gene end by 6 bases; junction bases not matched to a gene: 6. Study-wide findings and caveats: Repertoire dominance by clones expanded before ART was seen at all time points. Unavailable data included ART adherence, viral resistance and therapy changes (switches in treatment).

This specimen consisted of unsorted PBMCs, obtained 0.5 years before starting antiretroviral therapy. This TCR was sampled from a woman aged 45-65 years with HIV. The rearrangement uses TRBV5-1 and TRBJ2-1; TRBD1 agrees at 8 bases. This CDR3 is CASSGQGLGNEQFF. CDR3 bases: TGCGCCAGCAGCGGACAGGGTCTGGGCAATGAGCAGTTCTTC.